This is a list of T cell receptor beta chains from one sample in a study of CD8+ T cells in alopecia areata. Method: immunoSEQ multiplex PCR; TCRdb's copy keeps in-frame clones and lacks some. The sample consists of fewer than 250,000 clones, 50% to 60% of them appearing once. Material: CD4+ T cells sorted from blood, obtained at week 4, from a patient treated with tofacitinib. The source of these receptors is a human donor with alopecia areata. The CDR3 runs from the conserved cysteine through the conserved F or W. D genes are given only for firm matches. The size of a clone is reported for some rows only, either as once, few or many, or as a class for expanded clones.

J gene: TRBJ2-7
V gene: TRBV5-1
D gene: NA
clone size: NA
CDR3 DNA: TGCGCCAGCAGCTTAGTGTCGGGGGACGAGCAGTACTTC
CDR3 protein: CASSLVSGDEQYF

J gene: TRBJ1-2
V gene: TRBV30
D gene: NA
clone size: NA
CDR3 DNA: TGTGCCTGGAGCGGGACAACCTCGGGGTATGGCTACACCTTC
CDR3 protein: CAWSGTTSGYGYTF

J gene: TRBJ2-7
V gene: TRBV25-1
D gene: TRBD2
clone size: NA
CDR3 DNA: TGTGCCAGCAGTGTAACTAGCGGGAGGAACGAGCAGTACTTC
CDR3 protein: CASSVTSGRNEQYF

J gene: TRBJ2-3
V gene: TRBV5-1
D gene: TRBD2
clone size: NA
CDR3 DNA: TGCGCCAGCAGCTTGCCCGAAACTAGCGGGAGTACAGATACGCAGTATTTT
CDR3 protein: CASSLPETSGSTDTQYF

J gene: TRBJ2-1
V gene: TRBV7-2
D gene: NA
clone size: few
CDR3 DNA: TGTGCCAGCAGCTTAGACCCGGGAGTGTTCAATGAGCAGTTCTTC
CDR3 protein: CASSLDPGVFNEQFF

J gene: TRBJ2-7
V gene: TRBV18
D gene: TRBD1
clone size: NA
CDR3 DNA: TGTGCCAGCTCACCGGGGTGGACTGGGACAGGGGGCGCTGAGCAGTACTTC
CDR3 protein: CASSPGWTGTGGAEQYF

J gene: TRBJ2-1
V gene: TRBV29-1
D gene: NA
clone size: NA
CDR3 DNA: TGCAGCATCGATACGGGGGAGCAGTTCTTC
CDR3 protein: CSIDTGEQFF

J gene: TRBJ1-2
V gene: TRBV7-2
D gene: NA
clone size: NA
CDR3 DNA: TGTGCCAGCAGCTTAGCGGGGCAGTATGGCTACACCTTC
CDR3 protein: CASSLAGQYGYTF

J gene: TRBJ2-2
V gene: TRBV2
D gene: TRBD1
clone size: NA
CDR3 DNA: TGTGCCAGCAGTGGGGACAGGATGAACACCGGGGAGCTGTTTTTT
CDR3 protein: CASSGDRMNTGELFF

J gene: TRBJ2-7
V gene: TRBV15
D gene: TRBD2
clone size: NA
CDR3 DNA: TGTGCCACCAGCAGAGAATTATCTGGGCGAACTAGCGGTTCCTACGAGCAGTACTTC
CDR3 protein: CATSRELSGRTSGSYEQYF

J gene: TRBJ1-4
V gene: TRBV4-3
D gene: NA
clone size: NA
CDR3 DNA: TGCGCCAGCAGCCAAGGAGGAGGGGCATTGGAAAAACTGTTTTTT
CDR3 protein: CASSQGGGALEKLFF

J gene: TRBJ2-3
V gene: TRBV7-3
D gene: NA
clone size: NA
CDR3 DNA: TGTGCCAGCAGCTTGGGGTATTCAGATACGCAGTATTTT
CDR3 protein: CASSLGYSDTQYF

J gene: TRBJ1-5
V gene: TRBV7-2
D gene: NA
clone size: few
CDR3 DNA: TGTGCCAGCAGCTTAGCTTGGGACGTTGGTCAGCCCCAGCATTTT
CDR3 protein: CASSLAWDVGQPQHF

J gene: TRBJ1-1
V gene: TRBV28
D gene: TRBD1
clone size: NA
CDR3 DNA: TGTGCCAGCAGTACACAGGGGGCGCGAGGAGAAGCTTTCTTT
CDR3 protein: CASSTQGARGEAFF

J gene: TRBJ2-5
V gene: TRBV5-1
D gene: NA
clone size: few
CDR3 DNA: TGCGCCAGCGGGATGACTAACCAAGAGACCCAGTACTTC
CDR3 protein: CASGMTNQETQYF

J gene: TRBJ2-3
V gene: TRBV7-6
D gene: NA
clone size: NA
CDR3 DNA: TGTGCCAGCAGCTTCCAGAGCACAGATACGCAGTATTTT
CDR3 protein: CASSFQSTDTQYF

J gene: TRBJ2-1
V gene: TRBV30
D gene: NA
clone size: once
CDR3 DNA: TGTGCCTTGACGGCTTACAATGAGCAGTTCTTC
CDR3 protein: CALTAYNEQFF

J gene: TRBJ1-4
V gene: TRBV4-2
D gene: NA
clone size: NA
CDR3 DNA: TGTGCCAGCAGCCAAGTCCTCGCGGGAATTAATGAAAAACTGTTTTTT
CDR3 protein: CASSQVLAGINEKLFF

J gene: TRBJ2-1
V gene: TRBV18
D gene: TRBD1
clone size: once
CDR3 DNA: TGTGCCAGCTCACCTGGACAGGGAATTGGCAATGAGCAGTTCTTC
CDR3 protein: CASSPGQGIGNEQFF

J gene: TRBJ2-4
V gene: TRBV9
D gene: TRBD2
clone size: NA
CDR3 DNA: TGTGCCAGCAGCGTAGCGATTTCTAGCGGGAATAACATTCAGTACTTC
CDR3 protein: CASSVAISSGNNIQYF

J gene: TRBJ1-2
V gene: TRBV15
D gene: NA
clone size: NA
CDR3 DNA: TGTGCCACCAGCAGAGGCAGGGACTTAGCTAACTATGGCTACACCTTC
CDR3 protein: CATSRGRDLANYGYTF

J gene: TRBJ2-3
V gene: TRBV5-1
D gene: NA
clone size: NA
CDR3 DNA: TGCGCCAGCAGCACCACCCTCAGGGGAGGAGCAGATACGCAGTATTTT
CDR3 protein: CASSTTLRGGADTQYF

J gene: TRBJ1-2
V gene: TRBV4-1
D gene: NA
clone size: NA
CDR3 DNA: TGCGCCAGCAGCCAAGGGGGCTCGGAGGGCACTAGGCCGCCCGGCTACACCTTC
CDR3 protein: CASSQGGSEGTRPPGYTF

J gene: TRBJ2-3
V gene: TRBV20-1
D gene: NA
clone size: NA
CDR3 DNA: TGCAGTGCTACCCCCATAGATACGCAGTATTTT
CDR3 protein: CSATPIDTQYF